The present T cell receptor beta chain was sequenced within a study of PD-L1 blockade in urothelial cancer. Whole-study findings and limits: A below-median TCR clonality in blood before treatment predicted better survival.

The germline V gene encodes CDR1 SGDLS and CDR2 YYNGEE. This CDR3 has 13 amino acids. V lost 0 bases, J lost 6 bases, and 10 bases lay in between. Sequencing was performed with immunoSEQ multiplex PCR; in TCRdb, only in-frame clones are kept and a portion is missing. The sample lists approximately 80,000 clones; about 81% were seen once. In regard to this clone: Its matching antigen is unknown.

Material: PBMCs, obtained around atezolizumab (anti-PD-L1) treatment. The chain uses TRBV9 and TRBJ2-7; perhaps TRBD1 as D (6 bases). The TCR sequence derives from a man in his 70s with urothelial cancer. The CDR3 sequence: CASSVGQAGEQYF. Here the CDR3 DNA reads TGTGCCAGCAGCGTAGGACAGGCCGGCGAGCAGTACTTC.